One TCR beta chain is described in this entry. What antigen it recognizes has not been identified. Qualities for individual bases were not recorded, and no much larger clone is one base off. Other DNA sequences in the sample encode the same CDR3. The library came from the immunoSEQ multiplex PCR assay. Sourced from immuneACCESS, this table was stored by TCRdb with only in-frame sequences that have V and J called. A share of the clones is absent; for the studies checked, an unresolved V gene accounts for under half, and the remainder has no known explanation. The sample has about 32,000 clones on record, about four fifths of them singletons. 11% to 15% of the sample is in the top ten clones. This record belongs to a study of radiotherapy plus CTLA-4 blockade in lung cancer (dated by TCRdb to the late 2010s). With regard to the full study: Objective responses occurred in about 20% of enrolled patients, and about 33% achieved disease control. What the authors observed across the whole study: Early dynamic changes in blood T cell clones, together with increased serum interferon-beta after radiation, were reported as the strongest predictors of response. After treatment with radiotherapy and ipilimumab, TCR clones that came from tumors expanded in the peripheral blood.

The germline V end is reduced by 3 bases and the J end by 4 bases; junction bases left unmatched: 2. CDR1 and CDR2 are drawn from the germline V gene: SGHDT, YYEEEE. Spanning cysteine to phenylalanine, the CDR3 consists of 14 amino acids. The kept DNA is CDR3 alone, 42 bases in frame from the first base. In this study, focal radiation therapy paired with CTLA-4 blockade (ipilimumab) was tested in patients who had chemo-refractory metastatic non-small-cell lung cancer. The sequence links TRBV5-6 to TRBJ1-2, with 11 central nucleotides matching TRBD1. The TCR comes from a human donor with non-small cell lung cancer that progressed on radiotherapy plus ipilimumab. The starting material was peripheral blood, obtained from a patient treated with radiotherapy plus ipilimumab. The CDR3 protein sequence reads: CASSSGTGGYGYTF. The bases read TGTGCCAGCAGCTCAGGGACAGGGGGCTATGGCTACACCTTC.